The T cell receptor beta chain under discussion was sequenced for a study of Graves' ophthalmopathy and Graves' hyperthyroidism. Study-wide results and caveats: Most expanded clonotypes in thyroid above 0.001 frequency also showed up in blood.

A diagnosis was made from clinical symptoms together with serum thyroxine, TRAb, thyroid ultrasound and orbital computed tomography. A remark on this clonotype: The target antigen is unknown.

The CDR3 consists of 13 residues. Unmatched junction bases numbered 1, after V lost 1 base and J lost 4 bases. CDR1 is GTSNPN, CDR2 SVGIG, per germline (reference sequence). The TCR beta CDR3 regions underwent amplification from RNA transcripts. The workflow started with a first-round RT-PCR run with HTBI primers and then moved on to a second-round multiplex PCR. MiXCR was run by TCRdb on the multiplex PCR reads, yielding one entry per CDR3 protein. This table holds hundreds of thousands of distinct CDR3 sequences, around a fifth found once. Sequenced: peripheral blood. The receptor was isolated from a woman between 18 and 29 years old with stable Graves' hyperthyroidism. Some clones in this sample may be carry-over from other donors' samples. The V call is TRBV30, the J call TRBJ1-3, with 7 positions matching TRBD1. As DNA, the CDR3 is TGTGCCTGGAGTGAGGGGGCCGGAAACACCATATATTTT. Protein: CAWSEGAGNTIYF.